This T cell receptor beta chain was found in a study of blood T cell repertoires in COVID-19. The wider study: Samples came from the United States, Italy and Spain, spanning acute and convalescent COVID-19. Sources were T cells, B-cell-depleted T cells, or PBMCs; the material itself was cDNA or gDNA.

The study drew participants aged about 18 to 95 years from roughly 25 US areas. Participant-reported clinical history was the basis for cohort assignment. Clones were read by immunoSEQ multiplex PCR, and TCRdb kept only the in-frame ones, dropping some. The sample shows around 190,000 clones, roughly 82% of them seen only once. The CDR3 is 17 residues long. V was cut by 2 bases and J by 1 base, with 17 bases left in between. Germline V lookup: CDR1 SGHTA, CDR2 FQGTGA. This clone was picked up a small number of times. The chain couples TRBV7-3 to TRBJ1-1; D may be TRBD1 (5 bases). The clonotype was recovered from a man aged 40-49 years with acute COVID-19. Sequencing input: PBMCs or T cells enriched from blood (not recorded which). The CDR3 here is CASSLHRQGSGNTEAFF. The CDR3 bases are TGTGCCAGCAGCTTACATAGGCAGGGAAGTGGGAACACTGAAGCTTTCTTT.